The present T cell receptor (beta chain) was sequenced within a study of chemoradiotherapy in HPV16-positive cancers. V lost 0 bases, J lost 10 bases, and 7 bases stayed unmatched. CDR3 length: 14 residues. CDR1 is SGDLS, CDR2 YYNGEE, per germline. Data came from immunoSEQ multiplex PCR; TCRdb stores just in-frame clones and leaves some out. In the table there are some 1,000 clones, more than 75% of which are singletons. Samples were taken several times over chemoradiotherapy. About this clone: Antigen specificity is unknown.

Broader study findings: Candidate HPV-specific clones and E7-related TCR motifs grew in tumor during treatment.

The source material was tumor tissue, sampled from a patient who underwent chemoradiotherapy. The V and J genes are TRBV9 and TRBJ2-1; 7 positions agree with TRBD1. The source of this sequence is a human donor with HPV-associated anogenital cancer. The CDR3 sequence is CASSVGDSQQEQFF. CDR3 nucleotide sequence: TGTGCCAGCAGCGTAGGGGACAGCCAGCAAGAGCAGTTCTTC.